A selection of T cell receptor beta chains follows, all from one sample in a study of molecular identifiers for immune sequencing clone quantification. TCRdb called the PCR reads again in MiXCR, with one record for every CDR3 protein. The sample holds about 640,000 distinct CDR3 sequences, 20% seen once. Source material: naive CD8+ T cells from blood, with Jurkat cell RNA spiked in. The receptors derive from a human donor in good health. Some libraries in this study had Jurkat cell RNA spiked in. Each CDR3 is given with its conserved first and last residue. The D gene is left open where the match is weak. Where a row states a size, it is once, few, many or the class of an expanded clone; other rows omit it.

d_gene	v_gene	j_gene	abundance	CDR3aa	CDR3nt
.	TRBV9	TRBJ2-3	many	CASSPGPDVIADTQYF	TGTGCCAGCAGCCCGGGACCGGACGTAATAGCAGATACGCAGTATTTT
.	TRBV9	TRBJ2-3	.	CASSASQITDTQYF	TGTGCCAGCAGCGCTAGCCAGATCACAGATACGCAGTATTTT
.	TRBV4-1	TRBJ2-5	many	CASSQTQPGQLQETQYF	TGCGCCAGCAGCCAGACCCAACCCGGACAGCTCCAAGAGACCCAGTACTTC
.	TRBV4-3	TRBJ2-7	.	CASSQANRETYEQYF	TGCGCCAGCAGCCAAGCTAACAGGGAAACCTACGAGCAGTACTTC
.	TRBV6-1	TRBJ1-5	many	CASSDNSDSNQPQHF	TGTGCCAGCAGTGATAATAGCGATAGCAATCAGCCCCAGCATTTT
TRBD1	TRBV4-3	TRBJ1-1	few	CASSQTAGQMNTEAFF	TGCGCCAGCAGCCAAACCGCGGGACAGATGAACACTGAAGCTTTCTTT
.	TRBV5-1	TRBJ2-7	many	CASSLVDGQQYF	TGCGCCAGCAGCTTGGTGGACGGGCAGCAGTACTTC
TRBD1	TRBV6-2/TRBV6-3	TRBJ2-1	few	CASSYSLRQGYLDEQFF	TGTGCCAGCAGTTACTCCCTAAGACAGGGTTATTTGGATGAGCAGTTCTTC
.	TRBV29-1	TRBJ2-3	many	CSVLTLTSTDTQYF	TGCAGCGTTCTGACCCTAACTAGCACAGATACGCAGTATTTT
.	TRBV6-5	TRBJ1-1	.	CAISYDSNTEAFF	TGTGCCATCAGTTACGATTCTAACACTGAAGCTTTCTTT
.	TRBV11-2	TRBJ2-1	.	CASTQTAQGYEQFF	TGTGCCAGCACCCAAACGGCACAAGGCTACGAGCAGTTCTTC
.	TRBV2	TRBJ2-5	many	CASSDVAEGPQETQYF	TGTGCCAGCAGTGATGTTGCGGAGGGCCCCCAAGAGACCCAGTACTTC
.	TRBV6-2/TRBV6-3	TRBJ2-7	few	CASSYGSALYEQYF	TGTGCCAGCAGTTACGGTTCGGCCCTCTACGAGCAGTACTTC
.	TRBV7-9	TRBJ2-2	few	CASSLVAGDGGELFF	TGTGCCAGCAGCTTAGTGGCAGGGGACGGCGGGGAGCTGTTTTTT
TRBD1	TRBV27	TRBJ1-5	few	CASSQGTGEYQPQHF	TGTGCCAGCAGCCAAGGGACAGGGGAATATCAGCCCCAGCATTTT
.	TRBV6-2/TRBV6-3	TRBJ2-5	many	CASGPDILYQETQYF	TGTGCCAGCGGACCAGACATCCTGTACCAAGAGACCCAGTACTTC
TRBD1	TRBV27	TRBJ2-2	.	CASSDRVPGELFF	TGTGCCAGCTCCGACAGGGTTCCCGGGGAGCTGTTTTTT
TRBD1	TRBV7-6	TRBJ1-4	many	CASSPSGGAANEKLFF	TGTGCCAGCAGCCCCTCAGGGGGCGCGGCTAATGAAAAACTGTTTTTT
.	TRBV30	TRBJ2-5	many	CASSTGTQYF	TGTGCCTCATCGACCGGGACCCAGTACTTC
.	TRBV6-5	TRBJ2-7	.	CASSSVENEQYF	TGTGCCAGCAGCAGTGTGGAAAACGAGCAGTACTTC
.	TRBV4-1	TRBJ2-1	many	CASSHSTGLAYNEQFF	TGCGCCAGCAGCCACAGTACAGGGTTGGCCTACAATGAGCAGTTCTTC
.	TRBV28	TRBJ1-2	few	CASSIVDYGGVGYTF	TGTGCCAGCAGCATCGTAGATTATGGGGGCGTGGGCTACACCTTC
.	TRBV5-1	TRBJ2-1	many	CASSLTGRNEQFF	TGCGCCAGCAGCTTGACTGGCAGAAATGAGCAGTTCTTC
.	TRBV5-7	TRBJ1-5	many	CASSEKGQQPQHF	TGTGCCAGCAGTGAGAAGGGACAACAGCCCCAGCATTTT
.	TRBV19	TRBJ1-1	many	CASTPGQTMNTEAFF	TGTGCCAGTACCCCAGGGCAGACCATGAACACTGAAGCTTTCTTT
.	TRBV28	TRBJ1-1	many	CASSEGVEAFF	TGTGCCAGCAGTGAAGGGGTTGAAGCTTTCTTT
.	TRBV7-9	TRBJ2-1	.	CASSYPTAPPRHEQFF	TGTGCCAGCAGCTACCCGACCGCGCCCCCGCGCCATGAGCAGTTCTTC
.	TRBV9	TRBJ2-3	many	CASSDTSADTQYF	TGTGCCAGCAGTGACACATCTGCAGATACGCAGTATTTT
.	TRBV12-3/TRBV12-4	TRBJ2-7	few	CASSPHMSSYEQYF	TGTGCCAGCAGTCCCCATATGAGCTCCTACGAGCAGTACTTC
TRBD2	TRBV12-5	TRBJ2-7	few	CVSGLEGLAGYEQYF	TGTGTTAGTGGTTTGGAAGGACTAGCGGGGTACGAGCAGTACTTC
.	TRBV19	TRBJ2-7	.	CASSIAAGPLVGEQYF	TGTGCCAGTAGTATAGCGGCAGGCCCATTAGTGGGCGAGCAGTACTTC
.	TRBV15	TRBJ2-1	.	CATSRDRSEQLF	TGTGCCACCAGCAGAGATAGGAGCGAGCAGCTCTTC
.	TRBV27	TRBJ2-5	.	CASAPRTLETQYF	TGTGCCAGCGCCCCGCGGACCTTGGAGACCCAGTACTTC
.	TRBV19	TRBJ2-1	many	CASSIEQDLYNEQFF	TGTGCCAGTAGTATCGAACAGGACCTCTACAATGAGCAGTTCTTC
.	TRBV19	TRBJ1-5	.	CASSIRGDQPQHF	TGTGCCAGTAGTATCCGGGGAGACCAGCCCCAGCATTTT
TRBD1	TRBV5-1	TRBJ2-7	many	CASSAQGAVNYEQYF	TGCGCCAGCAGCGCACAGGGGGCGGTGAACTACGAGCAGTACTTC
TRBD1	TRBV29-1	TRBJ2-3	many	CSAAGGFGTDTQYF	TGCAGCGCTGCAGGGGGCTTTGGCACAGATACGCAGTATTTT